The clone carrying this TCR beta chain has just a few counts. What it binds is unknown. It was with a sample-barcoded 5' primer and a J-beta primer mix that a second PCR of roughly 7 to 12 cycles was run. Using its own MiXCR run on the 5' RACE reads, TCRdb lists one record per CDR3 protein. The sample holds more than 1 million distinct CDR3 sequences, around 45% seen once. This record belongs to a study of blood T cells in healthy people across ages. Turning to the study itself: There was about one barcoded beta molecule captured by template switching per two T cells. Notes on the study in general: Roughly linear age-related decline in beta diversity appeared, significant by age around 40. The study found TCR beta diversity correlated strongly with naive T cell percentage.

Germline V lookup: CDR1 SEHNR, CDR2 FQNEAQ (reference sequence). Trimming left V 5 bases short and J 6 bases short, with 11 bases between. The CDR3 consists of 13 residues. This TCR was recovered from a woman aged 60 to 75 in good health. Sequenced input: blood. The V gene is TRBV7-9, the J gene TRBJ2-1; no definite D call. The CDR3 here is CASSERVGNEQFF. The CDR3 coding sequence is TGTGCCAGCAGCGAACGGGTAGGCAATGAGCAGTTCTTC.